This T cell receptor beta chain is from a study of T cells in women clearing cervical HPV infection (dated by TCRdb to about 2018). Notes on the research overall: Cases were 20 to 25 women with histologically confirmed HPV16-related CIN3 or worse, including a couple of invasive cancers. Cases were matched to controls by age within five years and by the year the sample was collected. HLA typing was available for only a few women, so HLA type could not be excluded as a confounder. Nested within Costa Rica's Guanacaste HPV Natural History Study, an exploratory proof-of-principle case-control study compared TCR repertoires across cervical HPV16 outcomes. Five blinded duplicates per group were added as quality controls, giving 60 or so samples: 50 or so participants and some 10 replicates. The controls were about 26 women whose single incident HPV16 infection cleared within 12 months with no development of precancer or cancer. Cases had a median age of roughly 36 years and controls had a median age of around 41, with no significant differences in baseline characteristics. Blood from cases was collected at the visit at which the lesion was first identified, whereas blood from controls was collected once infection was no longer detected. For cases, the median interval between lesion detection and blood sampling was about 150 days, with an interquartile range of about 80 to 210 days. The parent cohort enrolled 10,049 women aged 18 or older in Guanacaste, Costa Rica, during about 1992 to 1994 and followed them for seven to eight years.

The paper's findings and limits, for the study overall: Across sequencing depths, CIN3+ cases showed significantly higher TCR repertoire richness than controls, but evenness did not differ between the groups. TRBV6-7 relative abundance was lower in cases than in controls (roughly 0.11% versus 0.16%; Bonferroni P = 0.0008). Random forest classifiers combining richness and V gene abundances distinguished cases from controls with an estimated AUC of approximately 0.8. T-cell numbers per sample were unknown, so richness differences could reflect varying T-cell content rather than repertoire biology. The cross-sectional design could not show whether associations preceded infection or resulted from it; effector/memory subsets and HPV-specific T cells were not isolated.

A word on this clone: It has no known antigen specificity. The read falls 3 residues short of the CDR3 end, and the missing part is taken from the germline J gene.

Every participant had a single incident cervical HPV16 infection, and prevalent HPV16 infections were excluded. Cervical HPV DNA was detected with MY09/MY11 PCR, and genotyping was done with dot-blot hybridization. Roughly 15 mL of heparinized blood were centrifuged, and the buffy coat was aliquoted, frozen at -30°C, then stored at -80°C. Genomic DNA was extracted from buffy coat specimens using QIAGEN kits. Reading the germline V gene gives CDR1 LGHNA and CDR2 YNFKEQ. Relative to germline, V is missing 2 bases and J is missing 2 bases, with 8 bases of the junction outside any gene match. The CDR3 sequence holds 17 residues, the cysteine and phenylalanine included. Sequencing covers 42 bases of the CDR3, shown here with the frame starting at base 1. The immunoSEQ assay used multiplex PCR to amplify TCR beta CDR3 regions from an average of roughly 1,200 ng of genomic DNA per sample. To correct primer bias, the assay used a complete synthetic TCR repertoire to set an amplification baseline. Amplicons were sequenced on the Illumina platform. The authors' analysis ran thus. Sequence errors were corrected by clustering with frequency ratios and a modified nearest-neighbor algorithm, and the sequences were then analyzed in the immunoSEQ Analyzer using IMGT gene definitions. At each rarefaction depth, TCR richness and evenness were averaged across 20 rarefaction repeats, and samples with fewer sequences than that depth were excluded. Wilcoxon rank sum tests with FDR correction were used to compare V, D and J gene relative abundances between the groups. For the blinded duplicates, the intraclass correlation was 95% to 96% for TCR richness and averaged roughly 75% across roughly 72 gene segments. TCRdb retrieved this table from immuneACCESS and kept in-frame rearrangements only. Not all clones are present; in checked studies, unresolved V genes account for under half, and no reason is known for the remainder. D and trimming were read from the DNA, whereas the V and J calls and clone size are those reported in that table. This sample's table contains tens of thousands of clones. Around 24% of the sample lies in the top ten.

Material for sequencing was blood buffy coat. This chain joins TRBV4-2 to TRBJ2-7; 11 junctional bases match TRBD2. The clonotype comes from a woman between 18 and 69 years old with a cervical HPV16 infection that either progressed to CIN3+ or cleared (not recorded which). CDR3 DNA, as far as it was read: TGTGCCAGCAGCCAACCCATGACTAGCGGGACTCCCTACGAG. It specifies CASSQPMTSGTPYE. The whole CDR3 reads CASSQPMTSGTPYEQYF.